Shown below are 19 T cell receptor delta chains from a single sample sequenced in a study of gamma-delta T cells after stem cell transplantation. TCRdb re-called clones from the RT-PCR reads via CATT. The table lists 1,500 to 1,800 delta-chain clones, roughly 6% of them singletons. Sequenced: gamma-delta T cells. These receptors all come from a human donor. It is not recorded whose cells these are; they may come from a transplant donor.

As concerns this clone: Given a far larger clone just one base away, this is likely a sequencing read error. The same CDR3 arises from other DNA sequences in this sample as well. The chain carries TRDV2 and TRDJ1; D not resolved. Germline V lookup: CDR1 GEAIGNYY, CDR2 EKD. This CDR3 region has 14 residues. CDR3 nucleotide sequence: TGTGCCTGTGACGCTCTCTCGGGCACCGATAAACTTATCTTT. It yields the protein CACDALSGTDKLIF.

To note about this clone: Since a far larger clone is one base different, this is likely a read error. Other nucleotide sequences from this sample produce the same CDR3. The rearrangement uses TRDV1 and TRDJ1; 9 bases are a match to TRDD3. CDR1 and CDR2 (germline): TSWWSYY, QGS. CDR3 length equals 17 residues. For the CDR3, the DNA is TGTGCTCTTGGGGACACACTGGGGGACCATTACACCGATAAACTTATCTTT. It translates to CALGDTLGDHYTDKLIF.

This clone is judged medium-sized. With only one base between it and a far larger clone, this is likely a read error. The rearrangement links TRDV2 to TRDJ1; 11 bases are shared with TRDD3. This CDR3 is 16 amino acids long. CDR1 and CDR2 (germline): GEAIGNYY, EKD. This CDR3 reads CACGTLGDTMSDKLIF. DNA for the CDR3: TGTGCCTGTGGCACCCTGGGGGATACCATGAGCGATAAACTCATCTTT.

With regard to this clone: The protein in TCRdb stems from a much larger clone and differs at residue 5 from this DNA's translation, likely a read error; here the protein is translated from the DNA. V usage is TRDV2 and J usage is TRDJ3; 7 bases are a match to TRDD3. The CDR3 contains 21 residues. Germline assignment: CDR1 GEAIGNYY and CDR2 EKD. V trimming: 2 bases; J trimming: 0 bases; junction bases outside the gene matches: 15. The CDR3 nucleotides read TGTGCCTGTGACATCGTGGCTGGGGGGTATTCGAGCTCCTGGGACACCCGACAGATGTTTTTC. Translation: CACDIVAGGYSSSWDTRQMFF.

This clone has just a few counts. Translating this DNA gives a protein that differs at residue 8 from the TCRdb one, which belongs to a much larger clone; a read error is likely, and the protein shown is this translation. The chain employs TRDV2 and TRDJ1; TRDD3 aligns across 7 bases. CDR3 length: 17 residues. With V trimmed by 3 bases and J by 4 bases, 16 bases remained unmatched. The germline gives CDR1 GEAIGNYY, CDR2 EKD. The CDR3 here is CACDELGATQRNDKLIF. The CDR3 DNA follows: TGTGCCTGTGACGAGCTGGGGGCTACGCAGCGAAACGATAAACTCATCTTT.

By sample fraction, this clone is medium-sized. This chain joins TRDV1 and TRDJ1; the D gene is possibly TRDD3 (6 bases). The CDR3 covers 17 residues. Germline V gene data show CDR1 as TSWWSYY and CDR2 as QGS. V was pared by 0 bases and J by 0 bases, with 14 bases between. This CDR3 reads CALGELAGLGYTDKLIF. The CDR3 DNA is TGTGCTCTTGGGGAACTGGCTGGACTGGGATACACCGATAAACTCATCTTT.

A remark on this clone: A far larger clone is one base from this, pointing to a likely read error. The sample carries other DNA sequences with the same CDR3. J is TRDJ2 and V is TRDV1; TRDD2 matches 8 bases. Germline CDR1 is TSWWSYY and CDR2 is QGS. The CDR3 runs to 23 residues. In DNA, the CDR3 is TGTGCTCTTGACTGTACTTCCTACCAAAGTGAGTGTGCTGGGGCCCCAGGGGCAGCACAGCTCTTCTTT. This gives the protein CALDCTSYQSECAGAPGAAQLFF.

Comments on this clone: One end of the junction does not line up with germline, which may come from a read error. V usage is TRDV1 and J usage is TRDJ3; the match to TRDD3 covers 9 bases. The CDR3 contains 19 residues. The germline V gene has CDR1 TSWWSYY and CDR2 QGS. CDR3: CALGKPWGISLWDARQVFF. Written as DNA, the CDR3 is TGTGCTCTTGGGAAGCCATGGGGGATAAGCCTCTGGGACGCCCGACAGGTGTTTTTC.

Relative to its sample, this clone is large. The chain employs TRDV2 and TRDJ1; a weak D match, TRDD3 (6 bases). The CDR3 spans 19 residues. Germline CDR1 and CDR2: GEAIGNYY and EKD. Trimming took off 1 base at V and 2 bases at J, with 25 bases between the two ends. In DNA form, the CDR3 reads TGTGCCTGTGACACGCTCCTCAAACATTCCGGGGGACATACCGATAAACTCATCTTT. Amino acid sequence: CACDTLLKHSGGHTDKLIF.

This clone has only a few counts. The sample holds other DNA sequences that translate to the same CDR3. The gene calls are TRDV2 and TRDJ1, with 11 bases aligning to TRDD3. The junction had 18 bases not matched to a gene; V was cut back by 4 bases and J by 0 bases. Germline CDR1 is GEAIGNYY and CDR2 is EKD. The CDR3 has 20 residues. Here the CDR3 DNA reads TGTGCCTGTGATTTGTTGGGACTGGGGGATAAGGTCCGTTACACCGATAAACTCATCTTT. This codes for CACDLLGLGDKVRYTDKLIF.

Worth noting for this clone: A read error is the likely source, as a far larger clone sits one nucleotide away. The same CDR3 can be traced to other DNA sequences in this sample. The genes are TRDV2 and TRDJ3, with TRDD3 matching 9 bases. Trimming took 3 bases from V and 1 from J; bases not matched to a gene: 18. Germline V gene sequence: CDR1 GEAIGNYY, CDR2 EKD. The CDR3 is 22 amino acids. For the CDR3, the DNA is TGTGCCTGTGACGTTACTGGGGGAGGATATGAGGAATCATCCTGGGACACCCGACAGATGTTTTTC. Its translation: CACDVTGGGYEESSWDTRQMFF.

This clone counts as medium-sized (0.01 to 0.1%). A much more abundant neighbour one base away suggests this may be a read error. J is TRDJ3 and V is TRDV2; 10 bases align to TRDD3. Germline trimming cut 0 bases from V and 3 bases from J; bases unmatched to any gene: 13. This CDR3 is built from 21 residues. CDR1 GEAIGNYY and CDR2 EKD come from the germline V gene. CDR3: CACDTLVAGDTPGWDTRQMFF. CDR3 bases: TGTGCCTGTGACACCCTTGTGGCGGGGGATACGCCCGGCTGGGACACCCGACAGATGTTTTTC.

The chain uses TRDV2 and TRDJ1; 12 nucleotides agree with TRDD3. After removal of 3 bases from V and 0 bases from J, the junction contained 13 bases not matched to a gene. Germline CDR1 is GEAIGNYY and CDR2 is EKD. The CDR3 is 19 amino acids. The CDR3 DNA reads TGTGCCTGTGACGTGGTTGGACTGGGGGATACCCTGTACACCGATAAACTCATCTTT. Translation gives CACDVVGLGDTLYTDKLIF.

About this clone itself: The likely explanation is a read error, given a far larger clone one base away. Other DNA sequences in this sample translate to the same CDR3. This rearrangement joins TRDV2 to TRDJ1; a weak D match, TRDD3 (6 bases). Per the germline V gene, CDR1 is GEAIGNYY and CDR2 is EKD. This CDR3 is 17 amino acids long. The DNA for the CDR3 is TGTGCCTGCGACACAATGCCGGGGGAGGCGTACACCGATAAACTCATCTTT. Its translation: CACDTMPGEAYTDKLIF.

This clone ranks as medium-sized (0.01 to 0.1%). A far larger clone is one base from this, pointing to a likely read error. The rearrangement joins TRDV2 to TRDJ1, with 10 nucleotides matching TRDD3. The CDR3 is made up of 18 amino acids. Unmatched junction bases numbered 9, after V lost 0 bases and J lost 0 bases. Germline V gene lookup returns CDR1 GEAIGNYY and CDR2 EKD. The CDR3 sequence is CACDTLLGDAPYTDKLIF. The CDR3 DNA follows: TGTGCCTGTGACACCTTACTGGGGGATGCTCCGTACACCGATAAACTCATCTTT.

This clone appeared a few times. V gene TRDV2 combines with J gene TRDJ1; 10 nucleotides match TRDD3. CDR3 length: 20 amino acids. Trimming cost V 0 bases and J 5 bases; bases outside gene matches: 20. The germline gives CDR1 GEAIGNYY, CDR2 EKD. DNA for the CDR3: TGTGCCTGTGACACCGTCTCCTCCGGCCTCGAACTGGGGGATTCTGATAAACTCATCTTT. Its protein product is CACDTVSSGLELGDSDKLIF.

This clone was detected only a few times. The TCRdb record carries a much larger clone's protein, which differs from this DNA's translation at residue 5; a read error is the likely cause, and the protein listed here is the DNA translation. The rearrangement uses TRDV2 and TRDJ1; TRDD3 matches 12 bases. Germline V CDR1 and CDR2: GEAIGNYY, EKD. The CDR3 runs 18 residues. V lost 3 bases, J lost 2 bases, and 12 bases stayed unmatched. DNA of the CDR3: TGTGCCTGTGACGCCCTAAATACTGGGGGATACTCTACCGATAAACTCATCTTT. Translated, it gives CACDALNTGGYSTDKLIF.

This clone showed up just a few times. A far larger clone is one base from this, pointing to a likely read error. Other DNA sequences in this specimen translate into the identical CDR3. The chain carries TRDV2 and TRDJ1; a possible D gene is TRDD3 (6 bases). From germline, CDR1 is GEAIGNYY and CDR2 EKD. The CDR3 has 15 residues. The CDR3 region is CACDTVEIRPDKLIF. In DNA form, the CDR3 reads TGTGCCTGCGACACCGTGGAGATACGACCCGATAAACTCATCTTT.

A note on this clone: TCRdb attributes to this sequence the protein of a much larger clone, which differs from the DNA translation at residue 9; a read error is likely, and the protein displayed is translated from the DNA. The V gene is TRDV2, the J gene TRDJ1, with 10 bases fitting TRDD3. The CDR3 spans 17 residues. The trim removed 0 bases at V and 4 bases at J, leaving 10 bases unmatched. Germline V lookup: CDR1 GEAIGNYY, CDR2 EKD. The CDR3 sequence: CACDTVGDRGIRDKLIF. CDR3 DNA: TGTGCCTGTGACACCGTCGGTGACCGGGGGATACGCGATAAACTCATCTTT.